The present T cell receptor beta chain was sequenced within a study of molecular identifiers for immune sequencing clone quantification. Preparation of naive CD8 libraries involved roughly 18,000 to 1,100,000 sorted cells and 10%, 30% or 50% RNA. For naive CD8 T cells, sorting used the CD8+CD4-CCR7+CD45RA+ phenotype. In germline, CDR1 is MNHEY, CDR2 SVGAGI. Losses at the gene ends were 5 bases for V and 3 bases for J; bases not matched to a gene: 3. There are 15 residues in the CDR3. Study-wide results and caveats: Molecules of identical TCR sharing a barcode could underestimate highly expanded clone sizes. In CMV-specific effectors, clones above 20 copies held over 98% of molecules; naive, under 1%.

TCRdb redid the calling of the PCR reads with MiXCR, one entry per CDR3 protein. The table records under 800,000 distinct CDR3 sequences, around 25% of them present only once. Of note for this clonotype: Its antigen is not known.

The TCR sequence derives from a human donor in good health. Some libraries in this study had Jurkat cell RNA spiked in. Sequenced material: naive CD8+ T cells from blood, with Jurkat cell RNA spiked in. Subset reported: FACS-sorted CD8+CD4-CCR7+CD45RA+ naive T cells. The V and J genes are TRBV6-5 and TRBJ2-1; 11 nucleotides line up with TRBD2. Here the CDR3 reads CASSTGTSGYNEQFF. For the CDR3, the DNA is TGTGCCAGCAGTACCGGGACTAGCGGCTACAATGAGCAGTTCTTC.